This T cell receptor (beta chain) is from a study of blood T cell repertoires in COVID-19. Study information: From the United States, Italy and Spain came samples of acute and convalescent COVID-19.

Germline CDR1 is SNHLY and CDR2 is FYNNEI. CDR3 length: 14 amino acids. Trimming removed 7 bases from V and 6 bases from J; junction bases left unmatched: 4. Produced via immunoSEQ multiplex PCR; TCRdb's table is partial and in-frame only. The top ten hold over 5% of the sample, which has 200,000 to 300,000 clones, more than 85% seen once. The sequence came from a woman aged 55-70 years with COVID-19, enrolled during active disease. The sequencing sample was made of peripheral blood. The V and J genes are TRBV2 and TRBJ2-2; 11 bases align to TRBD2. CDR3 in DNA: TGTGCCAGCACCCAACTAGCGGGAGCCGGGGAGCTGTTTTTT. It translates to CASTQLAGAGELFF.